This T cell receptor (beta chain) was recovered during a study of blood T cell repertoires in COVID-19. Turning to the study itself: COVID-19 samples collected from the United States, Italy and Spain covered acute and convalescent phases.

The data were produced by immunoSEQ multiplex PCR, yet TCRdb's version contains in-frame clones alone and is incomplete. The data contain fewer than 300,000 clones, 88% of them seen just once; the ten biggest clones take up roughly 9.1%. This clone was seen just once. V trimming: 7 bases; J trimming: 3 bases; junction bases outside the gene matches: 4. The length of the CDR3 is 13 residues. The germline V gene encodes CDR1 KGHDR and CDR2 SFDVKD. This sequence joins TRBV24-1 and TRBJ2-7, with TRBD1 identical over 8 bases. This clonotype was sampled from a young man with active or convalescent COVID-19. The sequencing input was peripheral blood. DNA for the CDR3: TGTGCCACCAGGGGGACAGGAAACTACGAGCAGTACTTC. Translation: CATRGTGNYEQYF.